The source of this T cell receptor (beta chain) is a study of T cells in Graves' hyperthyroidism and ophthalmopathy. Findings of the study overall: In the blood, most expanded thyroid clonotypes above 0.001 appeared as well.

Uncontrolled infection, other autoimmune disease, pregnancy or lactation disqualified patients from enrolment. There are 16 residues in the CDR3. V was pared by 4 bases and J by 3 bases, with 18 bases between. Germline-derived CDR1 and CDR2 are SQVTM and ANQGSEA. As regards this clonotype: Its cognate antigen is unknown.

Amplification targeted TCR beta CDR3 regions from RNA transcripts. The primer set for the first-round RT-PCR of the TCR CDR3 was HTBI. One entry per CDR3 protein, called by TCRdb with MiXCR from the multiplex PCR reads. In the table there are hundreds of thousands of distinct CDR3 sequences, less than 15% of which are singletons. This chain links TRBV29-1 with TRBJ2-2; D perhaps matches TRBD2 (6 bases). The sample was blood. The origin of this receptor is a woman younger than 30 with Graves' hyperthyroidism. CDR3 DNA: TGCAGCGTTGCCCTCGTGGAGGGCCCCCACACCGGGGAGCTGTTTTTT. It translates to CSVALVEGPHTGELFF.